This paragraph reports one T cell receptor (beta chain). This receptor's antigen is unknown. Qualities for individual bases were not recorded, and no much larger clone is one base off. The sample belongs to a study of CD8+ T cells in alopecia areata (dated by TCRdb to between 2018 and 2020). Describing the broader study: The treated patients, all with moderate-to-severe alopecia areata, were enrolled in an open-label pilot trial of oral tofacitinib given at 5 to 10 mg twice daily. Tofacitinib was administered for 6 to 18 months, and 6 months of follow-up off drug were then conducted to assess delayed response and recurrence. For the treated patients, the SALT score, which quantifies what percentage of scalp surface area is affected, served as the measure of disease severity. In both human patients and the C3H/HeJ mouse model, the study applied high-throughput TCRbeta sequencing to look at T cell clonal expansion in alopecia areata. In humans, TCRbeta sequencing was performed on scalp tissue and on sorted CD4+ and CD8+ peripheral blood T cells from healthy controls and from patients with patchy or totalis/universalis alopecia areata. Biopsies were taken from tofacitinib-treated patients at baseline and again at 4 and 24 weeks into treatment, and several of those patients also had a later scalp biopsy. Scalp clonality was compared among normal scalp (n=4), patchy alopecia areata scalp (n=8), and alopecia totalis/universalis scalp (n=8). RNA was obtained with the PAXgene miRNA kit for fixed scalp, the miRNeasy kit for PBMCs, and the RNeasy kit for mouse skin. TCRbeta CDR3 regions were amplified by immunoSEQ multiplex PCR with 35 Vbeta forward and 13 Jbeta reverse primers. The research as a whole found: Shared TCR sequences between patients were less evident than in mice, which may be partly attributable to HLA diversity in the patient population. Because the treated cohort was small and included a single nonresponder, larger studies are needed to assess links between baseline CD8+ expansion and response. Tofacitinib significantly decreased scalp clonality and the number of expanded CD8+ clones among the top 100 scalp clones. Compared with normal scalp, lesional scalp had higher clonality and more expanded CD8+ clones, particularly in alopecia totalis/universalis, a pattern that suggests antigenic drive. Many expanded lesional clones were found to persist in scalp and blood during tofacitinib treatment, and relapse after treatment cessation may be partly explained by this persistence. Unlike mouse skin, which is dominated by gammadelta T cells, normal human skin has resident alphabeta T cells that are also sequenced, and this complicates analysis of the scalp TCR repertoire.

Library construction relied on the immunoSEQ multiplex PCR assay. RNA was extracted from all samples and reverse transcribed into cDNA, which served as template for TCR sequencing. SuperScript III was used to make first-strand cDNA, primed with a 2:1 mix of oligo-dT and random hexamers. A synthetic immune receptor repertoire was used to measure amplification bias, and any remaining bias was corrected computationally. Under the source paper's analysis protocol: Raw reads were preprocessed to remove errors, and CDR3 was defined by IMGT conventions from the conserved cysteine to phenylalanine. Clonality was computed by normalizing Shannon entropy by log2 of the number of productive unique TCRs and subtracting the result from 1. CD4 or CD8 identity of scalp clones was inferred by cross-referencing scalp TCRbeta sequences with sorted blood CD4 and CD8 repertoires. This immuneACCESS table, as held by TCRdb, lists in-frame sequences with V and J called but not all clones. Of the missing ones, under half trace to an unresolved V gene in checked studies; the others have no known cause. The V and J calls and the clone size are those of that table, but D and trimming were determined from the DNA. The sample table contains around 150,000 clones; only one count was recorded for around 71% of them. The ten largest clones represent 0.75% to 0.95% of the sample.

V is trimmed back by 0 bases and J by 3 bases, and the junction contains 4 bases that no gene match accounts for. CDR1 and CDR2, per the germline V gene, are LGHNA and YNFKEQ. From its cysteine to its phenylalanine, the CDR3 spans 15 amino acids. Just the 45-base CDR3 DNA is kept, in frame starting at base 1. The time point label, read with the paper, signifies: about 4 weeks on oral tofacitinib. This sample's treatment or condition label indicates: oral pan-JAK inhibitor, 5-10 mg twice daily. Lesional scalp punch biopsies and peripheral blood were collected from alopecia areata patients. PBMCs were separated by density centrifugation and stained for CD3, CD4 and CD8, after which CD4+ and CD8+ T cells were sorted on a FACSAria.

The rearranged segments are TRBV4-2 and TRBJ2-7, with 8 bases matching TRBD2. This sample comprised CD4+ T cells sorted from blood, obtained at week 4, from a patient treated with tofacitinib. This sequence originates from a human donor with alopecia areata. The nucleotides read TGTGCCAGCAGCCAAGATACCCGGGGGGGCTACGAGCAGTACTTC. It encodes CASSQDTRGGYEQYF.